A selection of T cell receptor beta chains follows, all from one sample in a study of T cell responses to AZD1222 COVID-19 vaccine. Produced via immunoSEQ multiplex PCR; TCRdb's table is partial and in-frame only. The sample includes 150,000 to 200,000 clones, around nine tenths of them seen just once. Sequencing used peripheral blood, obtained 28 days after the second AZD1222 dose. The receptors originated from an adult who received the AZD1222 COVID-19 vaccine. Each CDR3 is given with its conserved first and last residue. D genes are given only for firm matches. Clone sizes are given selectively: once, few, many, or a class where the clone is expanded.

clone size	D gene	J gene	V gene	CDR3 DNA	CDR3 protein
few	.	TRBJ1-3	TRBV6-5	TGTGCCAGCATCACAGGAGTACACTCTGGAAACACCATATATTTT	CASITGVHSGNTIYF
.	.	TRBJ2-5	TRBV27	TGTGCCATCCTTGAGCTGGGGTATGCCGAGACCCAGTACTTC	CAILELGYAETQYF
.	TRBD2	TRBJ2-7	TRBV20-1	TGCAGTGCTGGGACTAGTACCGAGCAGTACTTC	CSAGTSTEQYF
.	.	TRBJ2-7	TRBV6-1	TGTGCCAGCACTGAACAGAGCAGCTCCTACGAGCAGTACTTC	CASTEQSSSYEQYF
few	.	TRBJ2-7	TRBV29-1	TGCAGCGTTGTTCAGGCTGGGGACGAGCAGTACTTC	CSVVQAGDEQYF
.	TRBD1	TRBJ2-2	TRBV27	TGTGCCAGCAGGGGGACAGGGGTGGGCGGGGAGCTGTTTTTT	CASRGTGVGGELFF
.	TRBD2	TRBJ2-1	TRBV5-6	TGTGCCAGCAGCTGGGGACTAGGAGTCAATGAGCAGTTCTTC	CASSWGLGVNEQFF
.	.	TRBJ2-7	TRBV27	TGTGCCAGCAGTCAGCGACTCTCCTACTACGAGCAGTACTTC	CASSQRLSYYEQYF
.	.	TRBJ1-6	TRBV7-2	TGTGCCAGCAGCCCCCGCCTCCAGGGAGTTGCCTATAATTCACCCCTCCACTTT	CASSPRLQGVAYNSPLHF
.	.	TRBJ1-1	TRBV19	TGTGCCAGTAGTATTGGAGCCAGGGCGGTCACTGAAGCTTTCTTT	CASSIGARAVTEAFF
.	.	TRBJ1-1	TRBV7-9	TGTGCCAGCAGCTTAGCCGCCTCGAGAGCTTTCTTT	CASSLAASRAFF
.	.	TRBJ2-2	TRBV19	TGTGCCAGTACCTTTGGGGGGGCTTGGGCCGGGGAGCTGTTTTTT	CASTFGGAWAGELFF
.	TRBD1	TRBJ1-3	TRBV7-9	TGTGCCAGCAGCTCGGGACAGGGCGATTTCTCTGGAAACACCATATATTTT	CASSSGQGDFSGNTIYF
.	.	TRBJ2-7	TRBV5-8	TGTGCCAGCAGCGTATACGGGACGGCTGACTACGAGCAGTACTTC	CASSVYGTADYEQYF
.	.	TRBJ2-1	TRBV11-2	TGTGCCAGCAGCTTACTGGTCCCCTGGGATGAGCAGTTCTTC	CASSLLVPWDEQFF
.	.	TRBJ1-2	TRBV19	TGTGCCAGTAGTGGACAGACCGATAGTGGCTATGGCTACACCTTC	CASSGQTDSGYGYTF
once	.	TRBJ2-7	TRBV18	TGTGCCAGCTCAACGACAGGTTCCTACGAGCAGTACTTC	CASSTTGSYEQYF
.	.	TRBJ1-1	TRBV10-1	TGCGCCAGCAGTGAACAGGGTTGCACTGAAGCTTTCTTT	CASSEQGCTEAFF
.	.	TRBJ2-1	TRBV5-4	TGTGCCAGCAGAGCCGGGATAGGTACGGACAATGAGCAGTTCTTC	CASRAGIGTDNEQFF
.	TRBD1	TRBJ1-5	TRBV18	TGTGCCAGCTCACCAGCCCCCGGGACAGGGCTCAATCAGCCCCAGCATTTT	CASSPAPGTGLNQPQHF
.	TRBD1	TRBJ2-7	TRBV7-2	TGTGCCAGCAGCGACAGGGGGTACGAGCAGTACTTC	CASSDRGYEQYF
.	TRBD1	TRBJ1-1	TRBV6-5	TGTGCCAGCAGCTCCGACAGGGGCACTGAAGCTTTCTTT	CASSSDRGTEAFF
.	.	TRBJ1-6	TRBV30	TGTGCCTGGAGTATAGGGGGGGATAATTCACCCCTCCACTTT	CAWSIGGDNSPLHF
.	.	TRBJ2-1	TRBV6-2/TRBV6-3	TGTGCCAGCAGTTACCGGGGCAGTGGTCTGAGGCAGTTCTTC	CASSYRGSGLRQFF
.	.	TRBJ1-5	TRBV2	TGTGCCAGCAGGCCGACAGACAATAGCAATCAGCCCCAGCATTTT	CASRPTDNSNQPQHF
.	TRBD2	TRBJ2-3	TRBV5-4	TGTGCCAGCAGCTTGACTAGCGGGGGAGCGGGAGATACGCAGTATTTT	CASSLTSGGAGDTQYF
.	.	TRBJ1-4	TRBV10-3	TGTGCCATCAGTGCAACGAGGGGGGATGAAAAACTGTTTTTT	CAISATRGDEKLFF
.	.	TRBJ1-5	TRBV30	TGTGCCTGGAGTGTACGGGGGATTCAGCCCCAGCATTTT	CAWSVRGIQPQHF
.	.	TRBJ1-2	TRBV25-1	TGTGCCAGCAGTGAATCCCATCTTACGACCAAGGGCTACACCTTC	CASSESHLTTKGYTF
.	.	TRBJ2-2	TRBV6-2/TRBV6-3	TGTGCCAGCAGTTACGGGGACTCGAACACCGGGGAGCTGTTTTTT	CASSYGDSNTGELFF
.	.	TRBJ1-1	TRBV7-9	TGTGCCAGCAGCTTAGCCGTTAAGAACACTGAAGCTTTCTTT	CASSLAVKNTEAFF
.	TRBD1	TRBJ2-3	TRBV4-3	TGCGCCAGCAGCCGGGGACAGCACACAGATACGCAGTATTTT	CASSRGQHTDTQYF
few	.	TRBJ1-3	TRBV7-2	TGTGCCAGCAGCTACTTGGGGGGGGCAACTGGAAACACCATATATTTT	CASSYLGGATGNTIYF
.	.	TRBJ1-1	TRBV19	TGTGCCAGTAGTATAGACGGGGGGAGGAACACTGAAGCTTTCTTT	CASSIDGGRNTEAFF
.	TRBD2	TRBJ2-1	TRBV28	TGTGCCAGCCGAAGACGGTCGGGAAGCGGGGGGGCTTGGAATGAGCAGTTCTTC	CASRRRSGSGGAWNEQFF
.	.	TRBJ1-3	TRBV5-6	TGTGCCAGCAGCCTGGACACCTCTGGAAACACCATATATTTT	CASSLDTSGNTIYF
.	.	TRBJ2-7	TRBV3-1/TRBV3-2	TGTGCCAGCAGCCAAGATCCCCGGGCAGGGCAGTACTTC	CASSQDPRAGQYF
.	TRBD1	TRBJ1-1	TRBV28	TGTGCCAGCAGTGGGGACAGGGGTTTCTCCTTGAACACTGAAGCTTTCTTT	CASSGDRGFSLNTEAFF
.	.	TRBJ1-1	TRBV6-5	TGTGCCAGCAGTTACTCGACGGTGAACACTGAAGCTTTCTTT	CASSYSTVNTEAFF
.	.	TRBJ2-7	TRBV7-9	TGTGCCAGCAGCCCCGAGGGGGACGCCCACGAGCAGTACTTC	CASSPEGDAHEQYF
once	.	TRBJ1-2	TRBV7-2	TGTGCCAGCAGTCACGCAGGGGATAGCTATGGCTACACCTTC	CASSHAGDSYGYTF
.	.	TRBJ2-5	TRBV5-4	TGTGCCAGCAGCTTGGTGCCCCGGGGAGAGTGGGAGACCCAGTACTTC	CASSLVPRGEWETQYF
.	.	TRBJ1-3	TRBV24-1	TGTGCCACCAGTGATTATGGAAACACCATATATTTT	CATSDYGNTIYF
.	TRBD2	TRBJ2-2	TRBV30	TGTGCCTGGAGGGAACTAGCGGGGGACAACACCGGGGAGCTGTTTTTT	CAWRELAGDNTGELFF
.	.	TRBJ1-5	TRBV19	TGTGCCAGTAGAAGCTACAGCCGGGACGATCAGCCCCAGCATTTT	CASRSYSRDDQPQHF